Given below is one T cell receptor (beta chain) in context. Its antigen is as yet unknown. TCRdb's table, derived via immunoSEQ multiplex PCR, lists solely in-frame clones and lacks some. The table includes tens of thousands of clones, 89% detected once. The sample comes from a study of T cell responses to AZD1222 COVID-19 vaccine. Study-wide background: Samples with a second dose at about 4 or about 12 weeks were pooled together. Findings and caveats of the study: After the peak T cell response, and only then, were repertoires sampled. In a largely white British group with more females than males, clonal diversity was possibly underestimated. Reportedly, close to half of spike-specific TCRs are directed against unmutated variant regions.

The germline V gene encodes CDR1 LGHDT and CDR2 YNNKEL (reference sequence). V shed 4 bases, J shed 0 bases, and the junction held 7 bases outside the gene matches. This CDR3 spans 16 amino acids. This specimen consisted of peripheral blood, obtained on day 0 of AZD1222 vaccination. The chain has TRBV3-1 (or the pseudogene TRBV3-2) and TRBJ2-3; 7 bases are shared with TRBD1. The TCR originated in an adult in good health. This chain's CDR3 is CASSRPTGRSTDTQYF. CDR3 sequence (DNA): TGTGCCAGCAGCCGTCCGACAGGGCGGAGCACAGATACGCAGTATTTT.